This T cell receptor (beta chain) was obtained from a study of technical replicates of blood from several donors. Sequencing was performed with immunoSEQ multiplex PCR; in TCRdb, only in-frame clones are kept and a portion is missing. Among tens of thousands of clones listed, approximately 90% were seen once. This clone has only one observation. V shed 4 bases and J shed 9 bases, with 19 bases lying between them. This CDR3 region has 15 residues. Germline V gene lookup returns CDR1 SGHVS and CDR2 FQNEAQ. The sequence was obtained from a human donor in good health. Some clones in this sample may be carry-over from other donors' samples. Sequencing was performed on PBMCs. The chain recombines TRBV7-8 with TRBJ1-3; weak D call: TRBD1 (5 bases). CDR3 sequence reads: CASSSGLRLGSTIYF. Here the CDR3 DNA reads TGTGCCAGCAGCTCGGGACTGAGGCTCGGGAGCACCATATATTTT. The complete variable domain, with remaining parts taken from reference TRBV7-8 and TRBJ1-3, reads GAGVSQSPRYKVAKRGQDVALRCDPISGHVSLFWYQQALGQGPEFLTYFQNEAQLDKSGLPSDRFFAERPEGSVSTLKIQRTQQEDSAVYLCASSSGLRLGSTIYFGEGSWLTVV.